The rows below give T cell receptor beta chains drawn from one sample of a study of T-cell reconstitution after alpha-beta-depleted transplantation in children. TCRdb ran MiXCR on the PCR reads and lists one entry per CDR3 protein. The repertoire holds approximately 250,000 distinct CDR3 sequences, with roughly 26% as singletons. The material was PBMCs, obtained before TCRalphabeta/CD19-depleted stem cell transplant. The receptor set was obtained from a girl aged 2 to 9 with Fanconi anemia, due to receive a stem cell transplant. Both conserved end residues are part of each CDR3. A D gene is named only where the DNA matches it firmly. The size of a clone is reported for some rows only, either as once, few or many, or as a class for expanded clones.

abundance	v_gene	d_gene	j_gene	CDR3aa	CDR3nt
many	TRBV6-2/TRBV6-3	TRBD1	TRBJ2-7	CASRRQGFYEQYF	TGTGCCAGCAGGAGACAGGGTTTCTACGAGCAGTACTTC
many	TRBV6-4	NA	TRBJ2-1	CASSDWAGSYNEQFF	TGTGCCAGCAGTGACTGGGCGGGATCCTACAATGAGCAGTTCTTC
few	TRBV5-1	NA	TRBJ2-7	CASSLVGGPYEQYF	TGCGCCAGCAGCTTGGTTGGTGGCCCCTACGAGCAGTACTTC
NA	TRBV20-1	NA	TRBJ1-1	CSALTGRTPSAFF	TGCAGTGCCCTAACAGGACGGACTCCGTCGGCTTTCTTT
NA	TRBV18	TRBD2	TRBJ2-1	CASSPRTSGSYNEQFF	TGTGCCAGCTCACCAAGGACTAGCGGGAGTTACAATGAGCAGTTCTTC
NA	TRBV18	TRBD2	TRBJ2-7	CASSPASGNDEQYF	TGTGCCAGCTCACCAGCTAGCGGGAATGACGAGCAGTACTTC
NA	TRBV12-3/TRBV12-4	NA	TRBJ2-2	CASRATSGVGTGELFF	TGTGCCAGCAGGGCCACCTCTGGGGTTGGCACCGGGGAGCTGTTTTTT
many	TRBV4-2	TRBD2	TRBJ2-3	CASSPRLAGTDTQYF	TGTGCCAGCAGCCCCCGACTAGCGGGCACAGATACGCAGTATTTT
NA	TRBV9	NA	TRBJ2-7	CASSVAPGRGTYEQYF	TGTGCCAGCAGCGTAGCCCCTGGCAGAGGTACCTACGAGCAGTACTTC
many	TRBV18	TRBD2	TRBJ2-7	CASSTGGGGLFEQYF	TGTGCCAGCTCTACGGGAGGCGGGGGACTCTTCGAGCAGTACTTC
NA	TRBV20-1	NA	TRBJ1-1	CSTQHPDRNTEAFF	TGCAGTACTCAACATCCGGACAGAAACACTGAAGCTTTCTTT
NA	TRBV7-2	TRBD1	TRBJ1-2	CASSPRGLGGYTF	TGTGCCAGCAGCCCCAGGGGGCTTGGTGGCTACACCTTC
few	TRBV20-1	NA	TRBJ2-1	CSAAPGWDYNEQFF	TGCAGTGCCGCCCCGGGGTGGGACTACAATGAGCAGTTCTTC
once	TRBV7-2	NA	TRBJ2-3	CASSSAGHSTDTQYF	TGTGCCAGCAGCAGCGCCGGCCATAGCACAGATACGCAGTATTTT
NA	TRBV5-1	TRBD2	TRBJ2-1	CASSGRLAGALYNEQFF	TGCGCCAGCAGCGGAAGACTAGCGGGAGCCCTCTACAATGAGCAGTTCTTC
NA	TRBV28	TRBD2	TRBJ2-3	CASSPGAPGLAGVADTQYF	TGTGCCAGCAGTCCCGGGGCTCCGGGACTAGCGGGAGTGGCAGATACGCAGTATTTT
many	TRBV29-1	TRBD1	TRBJ1-1	CSVEDRGDTEAFF	TGCAGCGTCGAAGACAGGGGGGACACTGAAGCTTTCTTT
few	TRBV9	NA	TRBJ2-2	CASLSPNTGELFF	TGTGCCAGCTTATCCCCAAACACCGGGGAGCTGTTTTTT
NA	TRBV7-6	TRBD2	TRBJ2-3	CASSFKVTSGVGDTQYF	TGTGCCAGCAGCTTTAAAGTAACTAGCGGGGTTGGAGATACGCAGTATTTT
NA	TRBV5-1	TRBD1	TRBJ2-3	CASSLGTVSLSDTQYF	TGCGCCAGCAGCTTAGGGACAGTAAGTCTTTCAGATACGCAGTATTTT
few	TRBV12-3/TRBV12-4	TRBD2	TRBJ2-3	CASSLTSDTDTQYF	TGTGCCAGCAGTCTGACTAGCGACACAGATACGCAGTATTTT
few	TRBV7-2	TRBD2	TRBJ2-7	CASSLVGMGLAGLGYF	TGTGCCAGCAGCTTAGTGGGGATGGGACTAGCTGGATTAGGGTACTTC
few	TRBV5-1	NA	TRBJ2-2	CASSLYGGRGTGELFF	TGCGCCAGCAGCTTGTATGGGGGACGAGGCACCGGGGAGCTGTTTTTT
NA	TRBV20-1	NA	TRBJ2-7	CSARAWQGGYEQYF	TGCAGTGCTAGAGCCTGGCAGGGCGGCTACGAGCAGTACTTC
few	TRBV9	NA	TRBJ2-5	CASSVAQETQYF	TGTGCCAGCAGCGTAGCCCAAGAGACCCAGTACTTC
many	TRBV25-1	NA	TRBJ1-5	CASSGGPYSNQPQHF	TGTGCCAGCAGTGGTGGCCCCTATAGCAATCAGCCCCAGCATTTT
few	TRBV30	NA	TRBJ2-1	CAWTSVRDTSYNEQFF	TGTGCCTGGACTAGCGTTAGGGATACGTCCTACAATGAGCAGTTCTTC
many	TRBV20-1	TRBD2	TRBJ2-3	CSARSGLAYTDTQYF	TGCAGTGCTAGATCCGGACTAGCCTACACAGATACGCAGTATTTT
NA	TRBV18	NA	TRBJ2-5	CASSRTYQETQYF	TGTGCCAGCTCACGAACGTACCAAGAGACCCAGTACTTC
NA	TRBV28	NA	TRBJ1-1	CASSSGKGGRMNTEAFF	TGTGCCAGCAGTTCCGGTAAAGGGGGTCGCATGAACACTGAAGCTTTCTTT
many	TRBV4-2	TRBD2	TRBJ2-2	CASSQGLAGGANTGELFF	TGTGCCAGCAGCCAAGGACTAGCGGGGGGCGCGAACACCGGGGAGCTGTTTTTT
few	TRBV29-1	TRBD2	TRBJ2-1	CSVEYSGRAIYNEQFF	TGCAGCGTTGAGTACAGCGGGAGGGCAATCTACAATGAGCAGTTCTTC
NA	TRBV25-1	TRBD1	TRBJ2-1	CASSEYNRGVYNEQFF	TGTGCCAGCAGTGAATATAACAGGGGTGTCTACAATGAGCAGTTCTTC
few	TRBV27	NA	TRBJ2-5	CASSLCDGNKGETQYF	TGTGCCAGCAGTTTATGTGACGGTAATAAGGGAGAGACCCAGTACTTC
NA	TRBV6-1	NA	TRBJ2-1	CASTPTSQSYNEQFF	TGTGCCAGCACCCCAACTAGCCAATCCTACAATGAGCAGTTCTTC
NA	TRBV6-5	TRBD1	TRBJ2-7	CASSYLGQGLGYEQYF	TGTGCCAGCAGTTACCTGGGACAGGGGTTGGGATACGAGCAGTACTTC
NA	TRBV29-1	NA	TRBJ2-3	CSVEQVLSDTQYF	TGCAGCGTTGAACAGGTACTCTCAGATACGCAGTATTTT
many	TRBV12-3/TRBV12-4	TRBD2	TRBJ2-1	CASGVLAGGYNEQFF	TGTGCCAGCGGAGTTTTAGCGGGAGGGTACAATGAGCAGTTCTTC
NA	TRBV7-3	NA	TRBJ2-7	CASSLSPNYEQYF	TGTGCCAGCAGCTTAAGTCCCAACTACGAGCAGTACTTC
many	TRBV7-2	TRBD1	TRBJ2-1	CASSLARGFRDYNEQFF	TGTGCCAGCAGCTTAGCCAGGGGGTTCCGGGACTACAATGAGCAGTTCTTC
NA	TRBV7-2	NA	TRBJ2-2	CASSLGQSNTGELFF	TGTGCCAGCAGCTTAGGACAGTCGAACACCGGGGAGCTGTTTTTT
many	TRBV24-1	TRBD2	TRBJ2-2	CATSDLSQRGPPRTGELFF	TGTGCCACCAGTGATTTGTCGCAGCGGGGGCCCCCGCGGACCGGGGAGCTGTTTTTT
many	TRBV7-2	TRBD2	TRBJ2-1	CASRRGGLESNEQFF	TGTGCCAGCAGGAGAGGGGGACTAGAGAGTAATGAGCAGTTCTTC
NA	TRBV29-1	TRBD1	TRBJ2-7	CSGTGAHEQYF	TGCAGCGGTACAGGGGCCCACGAGCAGTACTTC
few	TRBV20-1	TRBD2	TRBJ2-2	CSARDQVVAGGGTGELFF	TGCAGTGCTAGAGATCAGGTGGTAGCGGGAGGGGGAACCGGGGAGCTGTTTTTT
few	TRBV6-5	NA	TRBJ1-2	CAALGGYHYTF	TGTGCCGCCTTAGGAGGCTACCACTACACCTTC
NA	TRBV4-2	NA	TRBJ2-3	CASSQSVRSGSSTDTQYF	TGTGCCAGCAGCCAATCGGTCCGAAGCGGGTCTAGCACAGATACGCAGTATTTT
NA	TRBV20-1	TRBD2	TRBJ2-7	CSAREGSGSSWYEQYF	TGCAGTGCTAGAGAGGGCAGCGGGAGTAGTTGGTACGAGCAGTACTTC
NA	TRBV20-1	NA	TRBJ2-5	CSARGQVQETQYF	TGCAGTGCTAGAGGACAGGTACAAGAGACCCAGTACTTC
many	TRBV29-1	TRBD1	TRBJ1-1	CSAAVQGQTEAFF	TGCAGCGCTGCGGTACAGGGGCAAACTGAAGCTTTCTTT
NA	TRBV20-1	NA	TRBJ2-7	CSATSGYF	TGCAGTGCTACCAGCGGGTACTTC
NA	TRBV24-1	TRBD1	TRBJ2-1	CATDGQGAPPHYNEQFF	TGTGCCACCGACGGACAGGGGGCGCCGCCCCATTACAATGAGCAGTTCTTC
many	TRBV28	NA	TRBJ2-7	CASRHDRTSSYEQYF	TGTGCCAGCAGACATGACAGGACCTCCTCCTACGAGCAGTACTTC
few	TRBV11-2	NA	TRBJ2-3	CASGGGSTDTQYF	TGTGCCAGCGGTGGCGGAAGCACAGATACGCAGTATTTT
NA	TRBV5-4	NA	TRBJ2-7	CASSLEAGSGYEQYF	TGTGCCAGCAGCTTGGAGGCAGGGAGTGGATACGAGCAGTACTTC
many	TRBV10-3	TRBD2	TRBJ2-3	CAISELAGTDTQYF	TGTGCCATCAGTGAACTAGCGGGCACAGATACGCAGTATTTT
NA	TRBV3-1	NA	TRBJ2-3	CASSQRGVDTQYF	TGTGCCAGCAGCCAAAGAGGGGTAGATACGCAGTATTTT
few	TRBV11-2	NA	TRBJ2-7	CASSLSGDPYEQYF	TGTGCCAGCAGCTTATCCGGCGACCCTTACGAGCAGTACTTC
few	TRBV5-1	NA	TRBJ2-7	CASSLDEGPYEQYF	TGCGCCAGCAGCTTGGATGAGGGACCCTACGAGCAGTACTTC
many	TRBV12-3/TRBV12-4	NA	TRBJ2-7	CASSLRAPPYEQYF	TGTGCCAGCAGTTTAAGGGCCCCTCCCTACGAGCAGTACTTC